What follows are 8 T cell receptor beta chains derived from one specimen sequenced in a study of blood T cell repertoires in COVID-19. Sequencing used immunoSEQ multiplex PCR; TCRdb keeps in-frame clones, though not all of them. The sample has some 170,000 clones, about 91% seen once. The sequenced sample was peripheral blood. The receptors shown here come from a woman aged 50 to 65 with acute or convalescent COVID-19.

V is TRBV19 and J is TRBJ1-1; unclear D gene. Per germline, CDR1 LNHDA and CDR2 SQIVND (reference sequence). The CDR3 length is 14 residues. The V end lost 4 bases, the J end lost 7 bases, and 16 bases lay between the germline ends. DNA of the CDR3: TGTGCCAGTAGTACCAACGGGTCTCCATTTGAAGCTTTCTTT. This sequence encodes CASSTNGSPFEAFF.

The chain has TRBV6-1 and TRBJ1-5; the match to TRBD1 covers 9 bases. The CDR3 loop spans 16 amino acids. Germline trimming cut 2 bases from V and 3 bases from J; bases unmatched to any gene: 5. Germline V gene sequence: CDR1 MNHNS, CDR2 SASEGT. The CDR3 DNA sequence: TGTGCCAGCAGTGAATGGGACAGGGCCCCCAATCAGCCCCAGCATTTT. The encoded protein is CASSEWDRAPNQPQHF.

This rearrangement joins TRBV6-5 to TRBJ1-4; a weak D match, TRBD1 (6 bases). The CDR3 has 15 amino acids. The germline V gene encodes CDR1 MNHEY and CDR2 SVGAGI. V lost 5 bases and J lost 4, with 14 bases in between. The CDR3 DNA reads as TGTGCCAGCAGTCTTATGGGACAAATTAATGAAAAACTGTTTTTT. The encoded protein is CASSLMGQINEKLFF.

The chain links TRBV7-2 to TRBJ1-4; 8 bases agree with TRBD1. This CDR3 has 14 amino acids. CDR1 is SGHTA and CDR2 is FQGNSA in the germline V gene. V was clipped by 8 bases and J by 4 bases; unmatched bases: 6. The CDR3 protein is CASRRDRSNEKLFF. The DNA of the CDR3 is TGTGCCAGCCGCCGGGACAGGAGTAATGAAAAACTGTTTTTT.

The chain joins TRBV5-4 to TRBJ2-7; perhaps TRBD2 as D (6 bases). The germline V and J ends were trimmed by 5 bases and 0 bases, with 9 bases remaining between them. Looked up from germline, CDR1 is SGHNT and CDR2 is YYREEE (reference sequence). This CDR3 is built from 13 residues. The chain's CDR3 is CASRGRGSYEQYF. Written as DNA, the CDR3 is TGTGCCAGCAGGGGGCGGGGCTCCTACGAGCAGTACTTC.

This sequence joins TRBV7-2 and TRBJ2-5; 8 positions agree with TRBD2. Germline lookup yields CDR1 SGHTA and CDR2 FQGNSA. The junction had 5 bases not matched to a gene; V was cut back by 1 base and J by 1 base. This CDR3 has 16 residues. CDR3 loop: CASSLVPTSGQETQYF. The CDR3 bases are TGTGCCAGCAGCTTAGTCCCCACTAGCGGCCAAGAGACCCAGTACTTC.

This clone was observed a single time. The genes are TRBV3-1 (or the pseudogene TRBV3-2) and TRBJ2-3; D remains unclear. The ends were cut back, 1 base at V and 2 bases at J, with 7 bases in the middle. The length of the CDR3 is 14 residues. CDR1 and CDR2 (germline): LGHDT, YNNKEL (reference sequence). This CDR3 reads CASSQGLFTDTQYF. The CDR3 DNA reads TGTGCCAGCAGCCAAGGGCTTTTCACAGATACGCAGTATTTT.

This chain links TRBV19 with TRBJ2-1; 8 nucleotides align to TRBD2. With V trimmed by 1 base and J by 2 bases, 7 bases remained unmatched. CDR3 length: 17 amino acids. Germline V gene data show CDR1 as LNHDA and CDR2 as SQIVND (reference sequence). In DNA form, the CDR3 reads TGTGCCAGTAGTATAGTTGGCGCGGGGGGCCCCTACAATGAGCAGTTCTTC. Residues: CASSIVGAGGPYNEQFF.